Below are 14 T cell receptor beta chains sequenced from a single sample in a study of OX40 agonist ivuxolimab in advanced cancers. Some clones are missing from TCRdb's copy, which holds only in-frame ones; the method was immunoSEQ multiplex PCR. The sample consists of tens of thousands of clones, around 86% of them appearing once. Source: CD4+ or CD8+ T cells sorted from blood, taken in a trial of the OX40 agonist ivuxolimab. The receptors were sampled from an adult with an advanced solid tumor such as melanoma, head and neck, liver or kidney cancer.

The chain has TRBV18 and TRBJ2-1, with 12 bases aligning to TRBD2. This CDR3 spans 13 amino acids. V shed 8 bases and J 5 bases; nucleotides not matched to a gene: 1. Germline lookup yields CDR1 KGHSH and CDR2 LQKENI. This chain's CDR3 is CASRLAGDNEQFF. The CDR3 DNA reads TGTGCCAGCAGACTAGCGGGAGACAATGAGCAGTTCTTC. The variable domain in full, completed from reference TRBV18 and TRBJ2-1, reads NAGVMQNPRHLVRRRGQEARLRCSPMKGHSHVYWYRQLPEEGLKFMVYLQKENIIDESGMPKERFSAEFPKEGPSILRIQQVVRGDSAAYFCASRLAGDNEQFFGPGTRLTVL.

This sequence joins TRBV7-9 and TRBJ2-3, with D possibly being TRBD2 (5 bases). The CDR3 contains 13 residues. Germline V gene lookup returns CDR1 SEHNR and CDR2 FQNEAQ (reference sequence). The V end lost 5 bases, the J end lost 3 bases, and 9 bases lay between the germline ends. Here the CDR3 DNA reads TGTGCCAGCAGCGGGAGTGGTACAGATACGCAGTATTTT. Its translation: CASSGSGTDTQYF.

V gene TRBV4-3 combines with J gene TRBJ2-3, with a possible D match to TRBD1 (5 bases). CDR3 length equals 15 residues. Trimming pared 0 bases from V and 1 base from J, leaving 8 bases between. Germline V lookup: CDR1 LGHNA, CDR2 YSLEER. The CDR3 loop is CASSQETRGTDTQYF. The CDR3 DNA is TGCGCCAGCAGCCAAGAAACCAGGGGCACAGATACGCAGTATTTT.

This sequence joins TRBV11-2 and TRBJ2-1; D uncertain. This CDR3 has 12 amino acids. Trimming stripped 5 bases from V and 9 bases from J, with 11 bases between. From germline, CDR1 is SGHAT and CDR2 FQNNGV. The CDR3 coding sequence is TGTGCCAGCAGCACCCTTCGGTCTGAGCAGTTCTTC. Translating it yields CASSTLRSEQFF.

J is TRBJ2-5 and V is TRBV9; 12 bases agree with TRBD1. CDR1 and CDR2 from the germline V gene are SGDLS and YYNGEE. V dropped 4 bases and J dropped 4; count of bases not matched to a gene: 5. There are 15 residues in the CDR3. The CDR3: CASSYRDRGPETQYF. CDR3 DNA: TGTGCCAGCAGCTACCGGGACAGGGGGCCAGAGACCCAGTACTTC.

V and J are TRBV28 and TRBJ2-7; D unresolved. Trimming left V 1 base short and J 2 bases short, with 12 bases between. The germline gives CDR1 MDHEN, CDR2 SYDVKM. This CDR3 is 15 amino acids long. The CDR3 sequence: CASSLSPGATYEQYF. In DNA form, the CDR3 reads TGTGCCAGCAGTTTATCTCCTGGAGCGACCTACGAGCAGTACTTC.

This clone came up once. This sequence joins TRBV7-3 and TRBJ2-1; 8 bases map to TRBD2. The CDR3 has 14 amino acids. Germline V CDR1 and CDR2: SGHTA, FQGTGA. The J segment lost 10 bases and the V segment lost 4 bases, leaving 9 bases of the junction unmatched. The CDR3 DNA reads TGTGCCAGCAGCTCGGGACTAGTGGGTACCGAGCAGTTCTTC. Encoded protein: CASSSGLVGTEQFF.

The rearrangement links TRBV7-9 to TRBJ2-7, with 7 nucleotides matching TRBD2. CDR1 is SEHNR and CDR2 is FQNEAQ in the germline V gene (reference sequence). V lost 7 bases, J lost 1 base, and 7 bases stayed unmatched. The CDR3 has 14 amino acids. For the CDR3, the DNA is TGTGCCAGCACCCTGGCTAGCGGATCCTACGAGCAGTACTTC. Translation: CASTLASGSYEQYF.

The chain combines TRBV28 with TRBJ1-2; 7 bases map to TRBD1. Per the germline V gene, CDR1 is MDHEN and CDR2 is SYDVKM. The CDR3 extends over 15 amino acids. Trimming at V came to 5 bases and at J to 7 bases, leaving 13 bases not matched to a gene. The CDR3 here is CASSLFGQANSGYTF. The CDR3 bases are TGTGCCAGCAGTCTATTCGGACAGGCCAATAGTGGCTACACCTTC.

This clone appeared once. The chain employs TRBV6-1 and TRBJ1-1, with 9 positions matching TRBD1. V shed 4 bases, J shed 3 bases, and the junction held 3 bases outside the gene matches. The CDR3 contains 14 residues. Germline lookup yields CDR1 MNHNS and CDR2 SASEGT. Here the CDR3 DNA reads TGTGCCAGCAGTGTTGACAGGGGGGACACTGAAGCTTTCTTT. It yields the protein CASSVDRGDTEAFF.

The CDR3 coding sequence is TGTGCCAGCAGTTTAAAGCCCGGCAGCCCGGCAGATACGCAGTATTTT. Encoded protein: CASSLKPGSPADTQYF. The rearrangement links TRBV28 to TRBJ2-3; D call uncertain. CDR1 is MDHEN, CDR2 SYDVKM, per germline. The CDR3 extends over 16 amino acids. V lost 2 bases to trimming and J lost 4 bases, with 16 bases between them.

The CDR3 sequence: CASSTDGDTEAFF. Written as DNA, the CDR3 is TGCGCCAGCAGTACTGACGGGGACACTGAAGCTTTCTTT. The V call is TRBV5-1, the J call TRBJ1-1; D is unclear. With 5 bases removed from V and 3 bases from J, the gap between germline ends came to 11 bases. Germline CDR1 reads SGHRS; CDR2 reads YFSETQ. This CDR3 is built from 13 residues.

The chain links TRBV9 to TRBJ2-2; a weak D match, TRBD2 (5 bases). The length of the CDR3 is 15 residues. Per the germline V gene, CDR1 is SGDLS and CDR2 is YYNGEE. The germline V and J ends were trimmed by 4 bases and 2 bases, with 12 bases remaining between them. The CDR3 region has the DNA TGTGCCAGCAGCCTTACGGACTTAAACACCGGGGAGCTGTTTTTT. Encoded protein: CASSLTDLNTGELFF.

The genes are TRBV29-1 and TRBJ2-3; D unresolved. CDR3 length: 13 residues. The V and J ends lost 4 bases and 3 bases respectively, with 11 bases between them. CDR1 SQVTM and CDR2 ANQGSEA come from the germline V gene. The CDR3 here is CSVVTQVTDTQYF. CDR3 bases: TGCAGCGTTGTTACTCAGGTTACAGATACGCAGTATTTT.